This entry is about one TCR beta chain. What it binds is unknown. It was with 60 Vbeta and 13 Jbeta primers that the PCR ran. Generated by immunoSEQ multiplex PCR, the TCRdb table keeps only in-frame clones and is missing some. The sample carries 150,000 to 200,000 clones, around 80% recorded once. The data originate from a study of cytomegalovirus exposure and HLA in healthy donors. Broader study findings: A classifier reportedly called cytomegalovirus status with high sensitivity and specificity. The productive fraction for most TCR beta V segments was about 90% or about 30% in an earlier analysis. An observed cluster of highly shared sequence variants was recorded as a likely sequencing artifact. 87-base-pair reads could not separate some V segments, including TRBV6-2 and TRBV6-3.

The CDR3 is 12 residues long. Germline V gives CDR1 MNHEY, CDR2 SVGAGI. The ends lost 5 bases at V and 11 bases at J; junction bases unmatched: 7. This sequence joins TRBV6-5 and TRBJ2-7; 9 nucleotides agree with TRBD1. The TCR comes from a man between 18 and 35 years old in good health and CMV-seronegative. Specimen: PBMCs. CDR3 coding DNA: TGTGCCAGCAGTACACAGGGGGCTGGGGAGTACTTC. Protein sequence: CASSTQGAGEYF.